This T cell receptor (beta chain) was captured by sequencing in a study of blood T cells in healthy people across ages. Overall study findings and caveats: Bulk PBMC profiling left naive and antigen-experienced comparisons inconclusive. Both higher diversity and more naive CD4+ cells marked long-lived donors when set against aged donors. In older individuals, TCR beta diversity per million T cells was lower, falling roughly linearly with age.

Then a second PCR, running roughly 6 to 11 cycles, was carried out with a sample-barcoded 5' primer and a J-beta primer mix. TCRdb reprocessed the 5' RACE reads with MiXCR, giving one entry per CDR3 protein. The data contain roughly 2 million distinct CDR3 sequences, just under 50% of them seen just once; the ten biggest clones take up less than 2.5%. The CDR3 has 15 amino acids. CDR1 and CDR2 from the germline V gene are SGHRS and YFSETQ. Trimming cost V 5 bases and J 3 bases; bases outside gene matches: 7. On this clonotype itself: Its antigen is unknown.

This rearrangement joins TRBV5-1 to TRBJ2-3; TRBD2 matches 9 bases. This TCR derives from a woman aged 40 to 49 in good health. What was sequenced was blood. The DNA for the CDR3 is TGCGCCAGCAGTAAACTGACTAGCGGAACAGATACGCAGTATTTT. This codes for CASSKLTSGTDTQYF.